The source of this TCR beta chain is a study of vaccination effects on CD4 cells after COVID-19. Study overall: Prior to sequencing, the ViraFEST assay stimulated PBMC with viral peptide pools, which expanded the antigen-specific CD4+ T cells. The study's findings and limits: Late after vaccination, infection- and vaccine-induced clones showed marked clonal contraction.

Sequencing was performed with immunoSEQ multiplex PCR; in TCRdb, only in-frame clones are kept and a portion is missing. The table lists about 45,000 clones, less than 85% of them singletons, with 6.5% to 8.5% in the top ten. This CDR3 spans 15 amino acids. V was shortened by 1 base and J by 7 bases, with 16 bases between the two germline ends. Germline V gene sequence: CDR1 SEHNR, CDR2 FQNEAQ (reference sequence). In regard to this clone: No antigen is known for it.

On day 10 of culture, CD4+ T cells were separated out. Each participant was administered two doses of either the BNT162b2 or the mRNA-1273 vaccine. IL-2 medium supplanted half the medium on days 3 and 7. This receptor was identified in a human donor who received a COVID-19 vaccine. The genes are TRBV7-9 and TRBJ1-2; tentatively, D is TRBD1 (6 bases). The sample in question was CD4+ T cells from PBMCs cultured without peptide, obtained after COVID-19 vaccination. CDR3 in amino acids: CASSLGVQGRTGYTF. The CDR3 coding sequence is TGTGCCAGCAGCTTAGGGGTACAGGGTAGGACTGGCTACACCTTC.